Listed below are T cell receptor beta chains from one sample, sequenced in a study of blood T cell repertoires in COVID-19. The table came from immunoSEQ multiplex PCR; TCRdb's copy has only in-frame clones and leaves some out. The sample consists of under 200,000 clones, around 75% of them appearing once. Sequencing was performed on peripheral blood. The receptors here all came from a woman in her thirties or forties with COVID-19, enrolled during active disease. The conserved cysteine and the conserved F or W are not part of the CDR3 here. Each record gives: J gene, V gene, CDR3 protein.

TRBJ2-1,TRBV5-5,ASSLNTGLSYNEQF
TRBJ2-7,TRBV5-1,ASSQTGDSNEQY
TRBJ2-7,TRBV19,ASSIGTGNEQY
TRBJ2-3,TRBV10-2,ASSDSVSTGATDTQY
TRBJ2-7,TRBV2,ASLRDRGHEQY
TRBJ1-2,TRBV4-2,ASSQEASTGANYGYT
TRBJ1-2,TRBV18,ASSPPNLLGRDYGYT
TRBJ2-3,TRBV12-3/TRBV12-4,ASSGAFTQY
TRBJ2-5,TRBV4-1,ASSQLPLADYGETQY
TRBJ2-1,TRBV15,ATSGGLGNEQF
TRBJ1-2,TRBV10-3,AINPGGSYGYT
TRBJ2-3,TRBV19,ASRRGVSTDTQY
TRBJ2-6,TRBV5-1,ASSSLPLSSGANVLT
TRBJ1-5,TRBV19,ASSMREQPQH
TRBJ1-4,TRBV18,ASSQEQGANEKLF
TRBJ2-7,TRBV6-6,ASSSSYRNSYEQY
TRBJ1-1,TRBV12-3/TRBV12-4,ASRVTGDTEAF
TRBJ2-7,TRBV20-1,SARSGHEQY
TRBJ2-2,TRBV5-5,ASSFDREANTGELF
TRBJ1-2,TRBV4-3,ASSKLRDRPLSYT
TRBJ2-3,TRBV19,ASSMGQAARDTQY
TRBJ2-1,TRBV5-1,ASSLAPLAGDNEQF
TRBJ2-5,TRBV15,ATRGDQREETQY
TRBJ2-2,TRBV27,ASSLASGRSELF
TRBJ2-1,TRBV6-6,ASSYGRGGERNEQF
TRBJ2-5,TRBV2,ASKQTGYRGTQY
TRBJ1-4,TRBV30,AWSRRSLNEKLF
TRBJ1-2,TRBV7-8,ASSLSGGLYYGYT
TRBJ1-6,TRBV19,ASGTAANSPLH
TRBJ2-1,TRBV20-1,SASGPAVLPNEQF
TRBJ1-6,TRBV14,ASSHRKGGSPVFYNSPLH
TRBJ2-2,TRBV2,ASSDWQGDVRGELF
TRBJ1-5,TRBV7-2,ASSARAGNQPQH
TRBJ1-3,TRBV25-1,ASRHGFGLGNTIY
TRBJ2-5,TRBV30,AWSVRVVETQY
TRBJ2-1,TRBV5-1,ASSSPKDRGPGEQF
TRBJ2-7,TRBV9,ASSPRGYEQY
TRBJ2-1,TRBV11-2,ASSLVIAGEIVQF
TRBJ1-5,TRBV7-9,ASSPRGGQGSNQPQH
TRBJ1-6,TRBV5-4,ASSLGVEVGGSYNSPLH